Detailed here is one T cell receptor (beta chain). Recruitment covered under 25 US areas and drew participants whose ages spanned roughly 18 to 100 years. All recovered Cohort 3 donors got two negative PCRs, got clearance, or saw symptom resolution. The sample originates from a study of blood T cell repertoires in COVID-19. V shed 2 bases and J shed 8 bases, with 6 bases lying between them. This CDR3 is built from 12 residues. The V gene's germline CDR1 is MNHEY and CDR2 SMNVEV (reference sequence). Data came from immunoSEQ multiplex PCR; TCRdb stores just in-frame clones and leaves some out. The sample lists 150,000 or so clones, roughly 83% occurring once.

Material for sequencing was PBMCs or T cells enriched from blood (not recorded which). This rearrangement joins TRBV27 to TRBJ1-4; a weak D match, TRBD1 (6 bases). The receptor was isolated from a woman aged 45-59 years who had recovered from COVID-19. In nucleotides, the CDR3 is TGTGCCAGCAGTTTAAGGGGGGAAAAACTGTTTTTT. Its protein is CASSLRGEKLFF.